The sequence of this T cell receptor beta chain was determined in a study of T cells after somatic rescue of genetic block. Of note for this clone: The junction differs from germline at one of its ends, possibly a read error.

CDR3 length: 14 amino acids. From germline, CDR1 is GTSNPN and CDR2 SVGIG (reference sequence). Sequencing used immunoSEQ multiplex PCR; TCRdb keeps in-frame clones, though not all of them. The sample holds under 150,000 clones, approximately 90% seen once. The V call is TRBV30, the J call TRBJ2-3; TRBD1 is a possible D gene (6 bases). Input material: peripheral blood mononuclear cells (PBMCs). This clonotype was obtained from a woman aged 18-29 years. Written as DNA, the CDR3 is TGTGCCTGGAATACAGGAAAAGTACAGGGTACGGAGTATTTT. This encodes CAWNTGKVQGTEYF.